The 18 T cell receptor beta chains in this list originate from one sample, sequenced in a study of T cells after yellow fever vaccination. Each CDR3 protein is one row after TCRdb ran MiXCR on the 5' RACE reads. Of around 120,000 distinct CDR3 sequences in the sample, nearly 15% were seen once. Here the sequenced sample was CD8+ T cells sorted from PBMCs, taken 5 days after the yellow fever booster vaccination. These receptors were taken from a man in his late teens or twenties who received the YFV17D yellow fever vaccine.

This clonotype was found a few times. The rearrangement links TRBV19 to TRBJ1-5, with D possibly being TRBD1 (6 bases). This CDR3 region has 15 residues. Trimming left V 1 base short and J 7 bases short, with 14 bases between. Germline values: CDR1 LNHDA, CDR2 SQIVND (reference sequence). CDR3 DNA sequence: TGTGCCAGTAGTATAGGCCGGGGGGGCAGCCAGCCCCAGCATTTT. It encodes CASSIGRGGSQPQHF.

The chain links TRBV20-1 to TRBJ1-2; D ambiguous. The germline V gene encodes CDR1 DFQATT and CDR2 SNEGSKA (reference sequence). V gave up 0 bases and J gave up 4 bases, with 9 bases separating them. The CDR3 loop spans 13 amino acids. CDR3 residues: CSARDRSVYGYTF. CDR3 DNA sequence: TGCAGTGCTAGAGATAGGAGTGTCTATGGCTACACCTTC.

The chain joins TRBV4-3 to TRBJ2-1, with 7 bases that match TRBD2. Germline trimming cut 5 bases from V and 2 bases from J; bases unmatched to any gene: 3. CDR3 length equals 14 residues. Germline V CDR1 and CDR2: LGHNA, YSLEER. The CDR3 nucleotides read TGCGCCAGCAGCGCGGGACTAACCTACAATGAGCAGTTCTTC. Translation: CASSAGLTYNEQFF.

This clonotype was counted a few times. The J gene is TRBJ1-1, the V gene TRBV4-1; unclear D gene. Trimming left V 0 bases short and J 8 bases short, with 10 bases between. This CDR3 spans 13 amino acids. CDR1 is MGHRA and CDR2 is YSYEKL in the germline V gene. The CDR3 DNA is TGCGCCAGCAGCCAAGATTTTGCCAGGGAAGCTTTCTTT. Protein: CASSQDFAREAFF.

This clonotype was found a few times. The chain combines TRBV11-3 with TRBJ2-3; D is possibly TRBD2 (6 bases). Germline loops: CDR1 SGHNT, CDR2 YENEEA. The CDR3 sequence is 13 residues long. Trimming shortened V by 5 bases and J by 6 bases, and 12 bases separated the two germline ends. The CDR3 sequence is CASSVWGDDTQYF. The CDR3 DNA reads as TGTGCCAGCAGCGTGTGGGGGGACGATACGCAGTATTTT.

This clonotype was observed a handful of times. The J gene is TRBJ1-1, the V gene TRBV3-1, with a weak D call TRBD1 (6 bases). This CDR3 contains 12 residues. CDR1 is LGHDT and CDR2 is YNNKEL in the germline V gene (reference sequence). V lost 4 bases, J lost 11 bases, and 14 bases lay in between. This CDR3 is CASSPKGGTAFF. CDR3 DNA: TGTGCCAGCAGCCCGAAGGGGGGTACCGCTTTCTTT.

The chain couples TRBV7-9 to TRBJ1-2; TRBD1 aligns across 8 bases. Losses at the gene ends were 6 bases for V and 5 bases for J; bases not matched to a gene: 11. Germline CDR1 reads SEHNR; CDR2 reads FQNEAQ (reference sequence). This CDR3 contains 15 residues. CDR3 nucleotides: TGTGCCAGCAGGCAACCTACAGGGGGGGCTTATGGCTACACCTTC. Protein product: CASRQPTGGAYGYTF.

The table lists this clonotype with a few counts. V gene TRBV7-2 combines with J gene TRBJ2-6; 8 bases align to TRBD2. V shed 3 bases, J shed 0 bases, and the junction held 10 bases outside the gene matches. The CDR3 extends over 19 amino acids. In germline, CDR1 is SGHTA, CDR2 FQGNSA. The CDR3 sequence: CASSFTRLAPSSGANVLTF. The CDR3, as DNA: TGTGCCAGCAGCTTCACCCGACTAGCGCCCAGCTCTGGGGCCAACGTCCTGACTTTC.

The chain joins TRBV12-3 or TRBV12-4 to TRBJ1-2; D ambiguous. V shed 10 bases and J shed 3 bases, with 12 bases lying between them. The CDR3 has 12 residues. The CDR3 reads CATRSSDYGYTF. The CDR3 DNA follows: TGTGCCACCCGAAGCTCCGACTATGGCTACACCTTC.

The V gene is TRBV7-9, the J gene TRBJ1-5; D uncertain. Between the trimmed V and J ends, which lost 4 bases and 4 bases, there was a span of 8 bases. CDR1 is SEHNR, CDR2 FQNEAQ, per germline (reference sequence). The CDR3 spans 13 residues. This CDR3 is CASSSAPNQPQHF. The CDR3 DNA is TGTGCCAGCAGCTCAGCTCCTAATCAGCCCCAGCATTTT.

The J gene is TRBJ2-6, the V gene TRBV19; D ambiguous. The V gene's germline CDR1 is LNHDA and CDR2 SQIVND (reference sequence). The CDR3 has 15 residues. The germline V and J ends were trimmed by 1 base and 2 bases, with 6 bases remaining between them. This chain's CDR3 is CASSIVEAGANVLTF. The CDR3 DNA is TGTGCCAGTAGTATAGTTGAGGCTGGGGCCAACGTCCTGACTTTC.

This chain uses TRBV3-1 with TRBJ2-2, with 9 bases that match TRBD1. The CDR3 sequence is 18 residues long. Trimming cost V 3 bases and J 7 bases; bases outside gene matches: 15. CDR1 and CDR2 (germline): LGHDT, YNNKEL (reference sequence). The DNA for the CDR3 is TGTGCCAGCAGCCACAAACTGTTCGGGACAGGGCCAGGCGGGGAGCTGTTTTTT. Its protein product is CASSHKLFGTGPGGELFF.

The chain joins TRBV10-1 to TRBJ2-2; 7 bases align to TRBD1. Germline V gives CDR1 WNHNN, CDR2 SYGVQD (reference sequence). J lost 4 bases, V lost 2 bases, and 4 bases had no gene match. CDR3 size: 15 residues. The CDR3 DNA follows: TGCGCCAGCAGTGAGACGGGGACAGTCACCGGGGAGCTGTTTTTT. Translated: CASSETGTVTGELFF.

This chain uses TRBV5-1 with TRBJ2-3; 10 bases align to TRBD2. Germline V gene sequence: CDR1 SGHRS, CDR2 YFSETQ. J gave up 8 bases and V 6 bases, and 9 bases lay outside the gene matches. This CDR3 has 14 residues. CDR3 coding DNA: TGCGCCAGCACAAGCGGGGGGGGCGGCGGTACGCAGTATTTT. Protein: CASTSGGGGGTQYF.

The table lists this clonotype with many counts. J is TRBJ2-1 and V is TRBV4-3, with a weak D call TRBD1 (6 bases). The CDR3 consists of 15 residues. Germline V gene sequence: CDR1 LGHNA, CDR2 YSLEER. V was trimmed by 1 base and J by 4 bases, leaving 11 bases between them. CDR3 protein: CASSQGTARYNEQFF. DNA for the CDR3: TGCGCCAGCAGCCAAGGGACAGCCAGGTACAATGAGCAGTTCTTC.

This clonotype was picked up a small number of times. The chain has TRBV10-3 and TRBJ2-1, with 7 bases lining up with TRBD2. The CDR3 length is 15 residues. Germline trimming cut 6 bases from V and 7 bases from J; bases unmatched to any gene: 12. CDR1 is ENHRY and CDR2 is SYGVKD in the germline V gene. The CDR3 bases are TGTGCCATCAGGACGGACGGGATGGGGGGGAATGAGCAGTTCTTC. Encoded protein: CAIRTDGMGGNEQFF.

The chain combines TRBV12-3 or TRBV12-4 with TRBJ2-6; D is unclear. V was cut by 3 bases and J by 1 base, with 4 bases left in between. CDR3 size: 14 residues. The CDR3 nucleotides read TGTGCCAGCAGTTTCGAATCTGGGGCCAACGTCCTGACTTTC. This gives the protein CASSFESGANVLTF.

The sample holds a few counts of this clonotype. The chain recombines TRBV7-3 with TRBJ1-2, with 8 nucleotides matching TRBD1. V shed 3 bases, J shed 6 bases, and the junction held 6 bases outside the gene matches. Germline V gene data show CDR1 as SGHTA and CDR2 as FQGTGA. The CDR3 sequence is 14 residues long. Written as DNA, the CDR3 is TGTGCCAGCAGCTTCACAGGGGGTACTGATGGCTACACCTTC. This translates into CASSFTGGTDGYTF.